This T cell receptor (beta chain) derives from a study of early T cells in non-severe SARS-CoV-2 infection (dated by TCRdb to the early 2020s). Broadly, across the study: Because TCR sequencing relied on bulk RNA taken from unsorted whole blood, pairing of alpha and beta chains was not possible. General findings and caveats noted by the study authors: VDJdb matching was skewed toward anti-spike CD8 responses and likely underestimated virus-specific expansions by missing private and CD4 specificities.

Library generation was performed with 5' RACE. The reads were generated on a NextSeq 500. Unique molecular identifiers were attached to individual cDNA molecules in the TCR library protocol so that sequencing error and PCR bias could be corrected. Both TCR alpha and beta chains were sequenced, and tight co-correlation was observed between alpha and beta sequence abundances in each sample. The study's own analysis went as follows. V gene, J gene and CDR3 annotation of TCR sequences was performed with Decombinator V4. Expanded TCRs were defined as changing significantly between any two time points under a Poisson model with p below 0.0001. TCR abundances were normalised to the total number of TCRs sequenced per sample and were expressed as counts per million. MAIT TCRs were defined by TRAV1-2 paired with TRAJ12, TRAJ20 or TRAJ33, and iNKT TCRs by TRAV10 paired with TRAJ18. A search of VDJdb, accessed on 1 November 2021, was run for TCRs annotated to CMV, EBV and SARS-CoV-2, with TCRs annotated for multiple antigens excluded. TCRdb passed the public sequencing reads through fastp at Q25 and MiXCR, retaining productive beta sequences. When rows share a CDR3 protein, they turn into one entry using the most common DNA and genes. TCRdb, not the original authors, processed these V and J calls. The sample yields more than 35,000 distinct CDR3 sequences; 3.5% to 5% were counted once. The top ten clones comprise 15% to 20% of the sample.

This was a case-control study nested in a cohort of healthcare workers in London, UK, who had nasopharyngeal swab PCR tests and blood samples taken every week. Healthcare workers were recruited during the week of the UK lockdown, between 23 and 31 March 2020, and followed weekly for up to roughly 15 weeks. CDR1 MNHNS and CDR2 SASEGT were looked up in the germline V gene. V is cut by 6 bases and J by 0 bases, and the space between the germline ends is 15 bases. Taken from cysteine to phenylalanine, the CDR3 has 17 residues. The only DNA kept is the CDR3, 51 bases in frame from the first base. This clonotype was seen more than once but under ten times. What this receptor recognizes is not known. No base quality values were provided; no much bigger clone lies one nucleotide off.

This clonotype originated in an adult who was a healthcare worker with PCR-confirmed SARS-CoV-2 infection or an uninfected control (not recorded which). This receptor chain uses TRBV6-1 and TRBJ2-6; TRBD1 is possibly the D segment (6 matching bases). Material: whole blood. CDR3 region: CASRTGTPYSGANVLTF. The sequenced DNA is TGTGCCAGCAGGACCGGGACACCTTACTCTGGGGCCAACGTCCTGACTTTC.